The 3 T cell receptor beta chains below all came from one sample that was sequenced in a study of T cell changes during pregnancy in multiple sclerosis. Sequencing used immunoSEQ multiplex PCR; TCRdb keeps in-frame clones, though not all of them. This sample has about 89,000 clones; 90% to 95% occur once, and the top ten carry around 0.86%. The sample was peripheral blood, taken in the third trimester of pregnancy. The receptors come from a female donor with multiple sclerosis, enrolled in a pregnancy study.

The chain combines TRBV7-6 with TRBJ2-1; 9 nucleotides line up with TRBD2. Germline CDR1 and CDR2: SGHVS and FNYEAQ. The junction had 5 bases not matched to a gene; V was cut back by 4 bases and J by 7 bases. CDR3 length equals 14 residues. This CDR3 is CASSWSSGTNEQFF. CDR3 coding DNA: TGTGCCAGCAGCTGGTCTAGCGGGACAAATGAGCAGTTCTTC.

The V call is TRBV7-2, the J call TRBJ1-1; D perhaps matches TRBD1 (6 bases). There are 14 residues in the CDR3. The V end lost 9 bases, the J end lost 0 bases, and 14 bases lay between the germline ends. Looked up from germline, CDR1 is SGHTA and CDR2 is FQGNSA. DNA of the CDR3: TGTGCCAGTCTCTGGGGGGGGCTGAACACTGAAGCTTTCTTT. Protein product: CASLWGGLNTEAFF.

This chain connects TRBV9 to TRBJ2-5; 11 bases align to TRBD2. Germline V CDR1 and CDR2: SGDLS, YYNGEE. CDR3 size: 17 residues. V gave up 4 bases and J gave up 9 bases; unmatched junction bases: 17. The CDR3 DNA is TGTGCCAGCAGCCCGGGGGCGCTAGCGGGAGGCGGTGGGCCCCAGTACTTC. This encodes CASSPGALAGGGGPQYF. Looking up the rest from reference TRBV9 and TRBJ2-5 gives the full variable domain: DSGVTQTPKHLITATGQRVTLRCSPRSGDLSVYWYQQSLDQGLQFLIQYYNGEERAKGNILERFSAQQFPDLHSELNLSSLELGDSALYFCASSPGALAGGGGPQYFGPGTRLLVL.